This TCR beta chain stems from a study of OX40 agonist ivuxolimab in advanced cancers. Libraries were prepared by immunoSEQ multiplex PCR; TCRdb keeps only in-frame clonotypes and omits some of them. The sample holds 84,000 or so clones, 94% seen once. Germline CDR1 and CDR2: MDHEN and SYDVKM. There are 13 residues in the CDR3. With 3 bases removed from V and 5 bases from J, the gap between germline ends came to 11 bases. This chain links TRBV28 with TRBJ2-7, with TRBD2 as a possible D gene (6 bases). The sample in question was CD4+ or CD8+ T cells sorted from blood, obtained in a trial of the OX40 agonist ivuxolimab. The clonotype was recovered from an adult with an advanced solid tumor such as melanoma, head and neck, liver or kidney cancer. The DNA for the CDR3 is TGTGCCAGCAGTTTCCGGAGGGGCGACGAGCAGTACTTC. Translated, it gives CASSFRRGDEQYF.